This section outlines one TCR beta chain sequence together with its context. Its antigen is undetermined. The sample is drawn from a study of T cell responses to AZD1222 COVID-19 vaccine. Whole-study findings and limits: Scientists sampled the repertoires only once the peak T cell response had passed. Spike-wide vaccine-associated CD4 TCRs dominated at 160-218 and 743-854.

Data came from immunoSEQ multiplex PCR; TCRdb stores just in-frame clones and leaves some out. Here the sample spans tens of thousands of clones, around 90% being singletons. The CDR3 contains 13 residues. The germline gives CDR1 WNHNN, CDR2 SYGVQD (reference sequence). Trimming left V 4 bases short and J 3 bases short, with 8 bases between. V is TRBV10-1 and J is TRBJ2-3; weak D call: TRBD1 (5 bases). This receptor was taken from an adult in good health. The specimen was peripheral blood, collected on day 0 of AZD1222 vaccination. CDR3 in amino acids: CASSAGRTDTQYF. The CDR3 nucleotides are TGCGCCAGCAGTGCAGGGCGAACAGATACGCAGTATTTT.